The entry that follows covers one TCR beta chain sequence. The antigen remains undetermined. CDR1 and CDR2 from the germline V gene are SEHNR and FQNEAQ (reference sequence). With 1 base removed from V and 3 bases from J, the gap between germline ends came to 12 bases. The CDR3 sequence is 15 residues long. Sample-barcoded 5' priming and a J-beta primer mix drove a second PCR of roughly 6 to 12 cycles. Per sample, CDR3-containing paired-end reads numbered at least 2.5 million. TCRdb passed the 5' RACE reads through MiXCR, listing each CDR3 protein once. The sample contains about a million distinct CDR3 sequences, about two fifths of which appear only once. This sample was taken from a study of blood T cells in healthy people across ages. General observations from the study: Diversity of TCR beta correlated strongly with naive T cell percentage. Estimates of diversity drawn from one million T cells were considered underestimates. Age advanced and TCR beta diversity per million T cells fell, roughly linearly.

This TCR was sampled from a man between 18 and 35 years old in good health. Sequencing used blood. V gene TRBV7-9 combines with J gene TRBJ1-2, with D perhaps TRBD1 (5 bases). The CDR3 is CASSLGAGDDYGYTF. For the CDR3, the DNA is TGTGCCAGCAGCTTAGGAGCCGGGGACGACTATGGCTACACCTTC. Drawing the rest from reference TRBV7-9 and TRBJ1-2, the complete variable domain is DTGVSQNPRHKITKRGQNVTFRCDPISEHNRLYWYRQTLGQGPEFLTYFQNEAQLEKSRLLSDRFSAERPKGSFSTLEIQRTEQGDSAMYLCASSLGAGDDYGYTFGSGTRLTVV.